These 6 T cell receptor beta chains came from one sample sequenced in a study of shared clonotypes between healthy human individuals. TCRdb's copy holds only in-frame clones and misses some; the assay was immunoSEQ multiplex PCR. The data show 450,000 to 700,000 clones, over 95% seen once. Naive CD8 isolation took CD45RO-negative cells positively selected for CCR7 and excluded terminally differentiated effector memory CD45RA+ cells. Sequencing was done on a sample of naive CD8+ T cells sorted from blood. The origin of the receptors is a woman in her thirties in good health.

In regard to this clone: Within the sample, other DNA sequences also encode this same CDR3. This chain uses TRBV27 with TRBJ2-7, with D perhaps TRBD2 (6 bases). This CDR3 is 14 amino acids long. Germline CDR1 is MNHEY and CDR2 is SMNVEV (reference sequence). Trimming left V 6 bases short and J 0 bases short, with 12 bases between. CDR3 sequence reads: CASSPGLASYEQYF. CDR3 DNA sequence: TGTGCCAGCAGCCCGGGACTGGCCTCCTACGAGCAGTACTTC.

J is TRBJ2-1 and V is TRBV5-6; TRBD2 matches 8 bases. CDR3 length: 15 amino acids. The V segment lost 5 bases and the J segment 3 bases; nucleotides outside the gene matches: 7. The germline V gene has CDR1 SGHDT and CDR2 YYEEEE. The CDR3 sequence: CASSHTGLDYNEQFF. As DNA, the CDR3 is TGTGCCAGCAGTCACACGGGACTAGACTACAATGAGCAGTTCTTC.

The chain carries TRBV7-9 and TRBJ1-2; 8 nucleotides align to TRBD1. Germline V gene data show CDR1 as SEHNR and CDR2 as FQNEAQ (reference sequence). The CDR3 is 15 amino acids. V lost 4 bases, J lost 1 base, and 5 bases stayed unmatched. DNA for the CDR3: TGTGCCAGCAGCTCGGTGACAGGGGTTAACTATGGCTACACCTTC. Translated: CASSSVTGVNYGYTF.

A single count supports this clone. The chain employs TRBV29-1 and TRBJ1-2; maybe TRBD1 (6 bases). The CDR3 is made up of 11 amino acids. The V end was cut by 6 bases, the J end by 7 bases, with 12 bases between. Germline CDR1 SQVTM, CDR2 ANQGSEA. CDR3 protein: CSVNTGFGYTF. CDR3 sequence (DNA): TGCAGCGTCAATACAGGGTTTGGCTACACCTTC.

V is TRBV19 and J is TRBJ2-7; D might be TRBD1 (5 bases). V lost 5 bases to trimming and J lost 0 bases, with 11 bases between them. The CDR3 runs 14 residues. CDR1 is LNHDA, CDR2 SQIVND, per germline (reference sequence). The CDR3 region is CASSPYTGSYEQYF. The CDR3 DNA reads as TGTGCCAGTAGTCCTTATACAGGCTCCTACGAGCAGTACTTC.

The chain couples TRBV27 to TRBJ2-2, with TRBD1 matching over 8 bases. This CDR3 spans 15 amino acids. Germline lookup yields CDR1 MNHEY and CDR2 SMNVEV (reference sequence). V dropped 3 bases and J dropped 7; count of bases not matched to a gene: 7. In DNA, the CDR3 is TGTGCCAGCAGTTTTAGCCAGGGGGCCGACGGGGAGCTGTTTTTT. Translating it yields CASSFSQGADGELFF.